The 6 T cell receptor beta chains presented below share a single source sample, sequenced in a study of blood T cell repertoires in COVID-19. Profiled with immunoSEQ multiplex PCR; TCRdb holds only in-frame clones, not every one. The sample carries hundreds of thousands of clones, 70% to 85% recorded once. The sample was peripheral blood. The receptors were gathered from a woman over 75 with acute or convalescent COVID-19.

The chain links TRBV7-3 to TRBJ2-5; TRBD2 matches at 10 bases. J was trimmed by 5 bases and V by 2 bases; bases with no gene match: 5. Germline CDR1 and CDR2: SGHTA and FQGTGA. The CDR3 has 15 amino acids. This CDR3 is CASSLGTSVGETQYF. The CDR3 DNA reads as TGTGCCAGCAGCTTAGGGACTAGCGTCGGGGAGACCCAGTACTTC.

The V and J genes are TRBV6-2 or TRBV6-3 and TRBJ2-1, with 8 nucleotides matching TRBD2. The CDR3 totals 15 residues. Germline CDR1 and CDR2: MNHEY and SVGEGT. V shed 2 bases and J 6 bases; nucleotides not matched to a gene: 6. The CDR3 protein is CASSYPGTSGNEQFF. The CDR3 coding sequence is TGTGCCAGCAGTTACCCCGGGACTAGTGGCAATGAGCAGTTCTTC.

The gene calls are TRBV5-1 and TRBJ1-1; 8 bases fit TRBD1. The germline gives CDR1 SGHRS, CDR2 YFSETQ. J was trimmed by 1 base and V by 5 bases; bases with no gene match: 7. The CDR3 extends over 15 amino acids. CDR3: CASSPGGAGNTEAFF. The DNA for the CDR3 is TGCGCCAGCAGTCCAGGGGGCGCCGGGAACACTGAAGCTTTCTTT.

CDR3: CAWSQDRGLETQYF. CDR3 coding DNA: TGTGCCTGGAGTCAAGACAGGGGGCTTGAGACCCAGTACTTC. V usage is TRBV30 and J usage is TRBJ2-5; 10 bases match TRBD1. CDR1 GTSNPN and CDR2 SVGIG come from the germline V gene (reference sequence). The V segment lost 2 bases and the J segment 5 bases; nucleotides outside the gene matches: 5. The CDR3 spans 14 residues.

The chain links TRBV5-4 to TRBJ2-1, with a weak D call TRBD2 (6 bases). V lost 4 bases and J lost 0, with 14 bases in between. This CDR3 has 16 amino acids. Per the germline V gene, CDR1 is SGHNT and CDR2 is YYREEE (reference sequence). CDR3 DNA: TGTGCCAGCAGCAGCTTTAGCGGAAACTCCTACAATGAGCAGTTCTTC. Protein: CASSSFSGNSYNEQFF.

This clone was seen once. This chain joins TRBV12-5 and TRBJ2-5, with 9 bases lining up with TRBD1. This CDR3 comprises 13 residues. The germline V gene encodes CDR1 LGHNT and CDR2 FRNRAP. Trimming at V came to 1 base and at J to 14 bases, leaving 8 bases not matched to a gene. The CDR3 DNA reads as TGTGCTAGTGGTTTGGATAGAGGGACAGGGCAATACTTC. Encoded protein: CASGLDRGTGQYF.